This T cell receptor beta chain was identified during a study of T cell responses to AZD1222 COVID-19 vaccine (dated by TCRdb to about 2021). For context, the study as a whole: A total of 230 to 250 trial participants underwent TCR sequencing, of whom roughly 210 had received two doses of AZD1222 and about 26 had received two doses of the MenACWY control vaccine. Trial participants were enrolled by age into 18-55, 56-69 and 70-plus year subgroups, with around 140, 26 and 57 TCR-sequenced participants respectively.

This specimen's time point label, per the study, means: about 28 days (+/-7) after the second vaccine dose. AZD1222 recipients given second doses at about 4 weeks or at about 12 weeks were pooled, since spike-specific TCR depth and breadth were not found to differ between the two schedules. Samples from vaccinated people were obtained from the UK trials COV001 and COV002, which included a single-blind randomized controlled phase 2/3 trial of AZD1222 (ChAdOx1 nCoV-19) in healthy adults. For TCRbeta chain sequencing, PBMC samples from trial participants were taken at day 0 and at day 28 after the second dose. In the case of this clone: There is no known antigen for this receptor. No base qualities exist here, and no much larger clone lies one base off it.

Findings and caveats that apply to the study as a whole: Conclusions about previously exposed vaccinees are limited because only five to seven AZD1222 recipients were SARS-CoV-2 seropositive at baseline. Because no samples from the day 14 peak response were available, repertoires could be characterized only after the peak T cell response. The 56-69-year group was small, and its depth increase did not reach significance, likely because of low power. Most participants were white British and females outnumbered males, and the authors suggested that clonal diversity may have been underestimated. The whole spike protein was spanned by vaccine-associated CD4 TCRs, and dominant responses were seen in regions 160-218 and 743-854. Epitopes outside the regions mutated in the B.1.351 and B.1.1.7 variants were reportedly recognized by nearly half of the unique spike-specific TCRs. After two AZD1222 doses, both the breadth and the depth of spike-specific TCRs were significantly higher than at day 0 and than in MenACWY recipients.

The CDR3 regions of human TCRbeta chains were subjected to immunosequencing. The original pipeline was this. TCRs in the repertoires were matched against a reference library of SARS-CoV-2-specific TCRs that had been generated with the MIRA antigen-specificity platform. Breadth meant the fraction of unique TCRs that were SARS-CoV-2-associated, whereas depth meant the fraction of total T cells that were SARS-CoV-2-associated. Using the MIRA data, each spike-specific TCR was assigned both to the spike region to which the TCR was reactive and to a CD4 or CD8 class. Log10-transformed breadth and depth values were compared by one-way ANOVA with Sidak's multiple comparisons tests. Entries here come from immuneACCESS through TCRdb and include only in-frame sequences with V and J called. Some clones fail to appear in such tables; in the studies checked, an unresolved V gene covers under half of the shortfall, and the cause of the remainder is unknown. V, J and clone size reflect that table, while D and trimming were determined from the DNA. In this sample the table shows under 110,000 clones, about 92% of which occur a single time. Roughly 8% of the sample is taken by the ten largest.

The receptor comes from an adult who received the AZD1222 COVID-19 vaccine. Here the sequenced sample was peripheral blood, taken 28 days after the second AZD1222 dose.

The CDR3 loop reads CASSPTGGGITDTQYF. The DNA is as follows: TGTGCCAGCTCACCAACCGGGGGGGGTATCACAGATACGCAGTATTTT. The chain uses TRBV18 and TRBJ2-3, with TRBD2 matching 8 junction bases. CDR1 and CDR2 (KGHSH, LQKENI) derive from the germline V gene. Its CDR3 holds 16 amino acids, cysteine through phenylalanine. The entry retains the CDR3 DNA only, 48 bases that are in frame from base 1. V is pruned by 2 bases and J by 2 bases, leaving 6 bases of the junction without a gene match.